These T cell receptor beta chains were read from a single sample in a study of blood T cell repertoires in COVID-19. Only in-frame clones appear in the TCRdb table, and some are missing; sequencing was by immunoSEQ multiplex PCR. The table shows under 250,000 clones, with roughly 80% occurring only once. Sequenced sample: peripheral blood. These receptors were obtained from a woman aged 18-29 years with acute or convalescent COVID-19. Each CDR3 is given with its conserved first and last residue. D genes are given only for firm matches. The size of a clone is reported for some rows only, either as once, few or many, or as a class for expanded clones.

d_call	v_call	clone_size	j_call	cdr3_aa	cdr3_nt
TRBD2	TRBV28	-	TRBJ2-7	CASSSRSGSLGEQYF	TGTGCCAGCAGTTCCCGAAGCGGGAGCCTGGGCGAGCAGTACTTC
-	TRBV12-3/TRBV12-4	-	TRBJ1-5	CASRVTNQPQHF	TGTGCCAGCAGAGTGACAAATCAGCCCCAGCATTTT
-	TRBV28	-	TRBJ2-7	CASSLNYYEQYF	TGTGCCAGCAGTTTAAATTATTACGAGCAGTACTTC
TRBD1	TRBV20-1	-	TRBJ1-5	CSASGTGPNQPQHF	TGCAGTGCTAGTGGGACAGGGCCAAATCAGCCCCAGCATTTT
-	TRBV27	-	TRBJ2-6	CASQISSGANVLTF	TGTGCCAGCCAAATTTCCTCTGGGGCCAACGTCCTGACTTTC
-	TRBV7-2	-	TRBJ2-7	CASSLATGSTYEQYF	TGTGCCAGCAGCTTAGCGACCGGGAGTACCTACGAGCAGTACTTC
-	TRBV24-1	-	TRBJ2-3	CATSDPDTGEDTQYF	TGTGCCACCAGTGACCCGGACACGGGTGAGGATACGCAGTATTTT
TRBD1	TRBV6-5	-	TRBJ1-1	CASSIGGQGGTEAFF	TGTGCCAGCAGTATTGGCGGACAGGGGGGCACTGAAGCTTTCTTT
TRBD1	TRBV5-1	once	TRBJ1-4	CASSTDRAANEKLFF	TGCGCCAGCAGCACCGACAGGGCTGCGAATGAAAAACTGTTTTTT
TRBD1	TRBV6-2/TRBV6-3	-	TRBJ2-7	CASSAWDSKYEQYF	TGTGCCAGCAGTGCTTGGGACAGCAAATACGAGCAGTACTTC
-	TRBV7-9	-	TRBJ2-3	CASSLGGGGDTQYF	TGTGCCAGCAGCTTAGGAGGCGGCGGGGATACGCAGTATTTT
TRBD1	TRBV7-8	-	TRBJ1-6	CASSLGDRRGSPLHF	TGTGCCAGCAGCTTGGGGGACAGGCGGGGTTCACCCCTCCACTTT
-	TRBV6-5	-	TRBJ2-2	CASSPRTEAGELFF	TGTGCCAGCAGTCCTCGGACTGAGGCCGGGGAGCTGTTTTTT
TRBD1	TRBV6-5	-	TRBJ1-5	CASSKMDRGHQPQHF	TGTGCCAGCAGCAAAATGGACAGGGGGCATCAGCCCCAGCATTTT
TRBD2	TRBV7-8	few	TRBJ2-1	CASSSTLAGLSLRVF	TGTGCCAGCAGCTCTACACTAGCGGGTCTCAGTCTGAGAGTCTTC
TRBD1	TRBV7-7	-	TRBJ2-2	CASSLAPGQRGPGELFF	TGTGCTAGCAGCTTAGCCCCGGGACAGAGGGGTCCCGGGGAGCTGTTTTTT
-	TRBV29-1	many	TRBJ1-2	CSVWRGGYTF	TGCAGCGTTTGGAGGGGTGGCTACACCTTC
TRBD2	TRBV5-4	-	TRBJ2-5	CASSSGLGLAQETQYF	TGTGCCAGCAGCTCCGGCCTTGGACTAGCTCAAGAGACCCAGTACTTC
TRBD1	TRBV15	-	TRBJ1-6	CATSREGQGYSPLHF	TGTGCCACCAGCAGAGAGGGACAGGGATATTCACCCCTCCACTTT
-	TRBV10-3	-	TRBJ2-3	CAISDPTGYSGRADTQYF	TGTGCCATCAGTGATCCGACAGGGTATAGCGGCCGGGCAGATACGCAGTATTTT